This T cell receptor (beta chain) is from a study of follicular helper T cells after annual influenza vaccination. Study details: Days 0, 7 and 28 post-vaccination were the blood draw times. Study-wide points: Yearly vaccinations repeatedly recalled conserved clonotypes in ICOS+CD38+ cTfh. Day 7 ICOS+CD38+ clones later appeared mostly in ICOS-CD38- cTfh.

Germline CDR1 reads SNHLY; CDR2 reads FYNNEI. This CDR3 comprises 15 residues. Trimming cost V 6 bases and J 3 bases, with 15 bases left between them. Regarding this clone: Its antigen is not known.

Indicated time point: 2014-2015 season, pre-vaccination. The table came from immunoSEQ multiplex PCR; TCRdb's copy has only in-frame clones and leaves some out. This table holds 26,000 or so clones, 70% to 90% found once. This clonotype was obtained from an adult who received the influenza vaccine. This chain connects TRBV2 to TRBJ1-5, with D uncertain. This specimen was CXCR5+ CD38- circulating T follicular helper cells from blood, taken on the day of influenza vaccination. Subset reported: circulating Tfh, non-naive CD4+CXCR5+PD-1+ (ICOS+CD38+ or ICOS-CD38-). The CDR3: CASRLDKNDNQPQHF. CDR3 DNA sequence: TGTGCCAGCAGATTAGACAAAAACGACAATCAGCCCCAGCATTTT.